This T cell receptor (beta chain) stems from a study of T cells in Graves' hyperthyroidism and ophthalmopathy (dated by TCRdb to about 2019). A note on the overall study: Peripheral blood samples were taken at the time of initial diagnosis, prior to any treatment. In addition, the study compared T-cell repertoires in thyroid tissue and in blood from about 6 Graves' hyperthyroidism patients. Prospective prediction of ophthalmopathy was tested in an independent validation cohort of fewer than 20 hyperthyroidism patients and some 17 patients who later progressed to ophthalmopathy. A discovery cohort of roughly 96 patients, about 40 with Graves' ophthalmopathy and 55 to 60 with stable Graves' hyperthyroidism, was used to find distinguishing TCR V-J signatures. The 100 discovery patients were randomly split 7:3 into training and test sets. TCR Vbeta CDR3 sequencing of roughly 140 peripheral blood samples (43 ophthalmopathy, 75 to 85 hyperthyroidism and some 17 progressor patients) is reported in the paper. After blood sampling, hyperthyroidism patients were treated with methimazole at a starting dose of 30 mg daily, and ophthalmopathy patients were treated with high-dose intravenous methylprednisolone. Study-wide conclusions, independent of this receptor: Most expanded thyroid clonotypes (frequency above 0.001) were also found in blood, which suggests that blood repertoires may mirror thyroid immune responses. A model built on a 13 V-J signature distinguished ophthalmopathy from stable hyperthyroidism, reaching approximately 89% sensitivity and about 81% specificity in cross-validation and 80%/75% in testing. Sample size was not statistically predetermined, and investigators were not blinded to group allocation. In validation, progression to ophthalmopathy was predicted by the model with 65% to 71% sensitivity and 72.22% specificity, a median of roughly six months before onset.

This clonotype showed up many times. What antigen it recognizes has not been identified. No qualities accompany the bases; no much larger clone lies one base away. Graves' hyperthyroidism was defined as stable when no progression to ophthalmopathy occurred over 18 months of follow-up. Hyperthyroidism patients were newly diagnosed, had a disease duration of under 2 months, and were aged 18 to 65 years. Any patient with an uncontrolled infection, another autoimmune disease, pregnancy or lactation was excluded. Clinical symptoms, serum thyroxine and TRAb, thyroid ultrasound, and orbital computed tomography formed the basis for the diagnoses. PBMCs were separated from roughly 9.3 ml of fresh peripheral blood using Ficoll-Paque density gradient centrifugation. Total RNA was extracted with Trizol reagent, and quality was checked on an Agilent 2100 Bioanalyzer. V is pared back by 2 bases and J by 0 bases, with 14 bases lying between the germline termini. The germline V gene yields MNHNS for CDR1 and SASEGT for CDR2. The CDR3 runs 17 residues from the cysteine to the phenylalanine. The CDR3 DNA has 51 bases and is translated from base 1.

TCR beta CDR3 regions were amplified from RNA transcripts. The first round of RT-PCR for the TCR CDR3 was performed with the HTBI primer set and the Qiagen OneStep RT-PCR kit. The libraries were constructed in a second round of multiplex PCR and then size-selected and purified. Sequencing of the libraries was done on an Illumina HiSeq2000 using paired-end 100 bp reads. From the authors' description of their analysis: SOAPnuke was used to process the raw data, throwing out any read that contained adapters or uncalled bases, had a mean Phred below 15, or lacked an exact constant-primer or identifier match. High-quality paired reads were merged using COPE v1.2.5, and each unique nucleotide sequence was defined as a clonotype. MiTCR v1.1 was used to align the clonotypes against IMGT TRBV, TRBD and TRBJ reference segments. The analysis was restricted to V-J combinations with a frequency above 0.0001, which together covered roughly 99% of the repertoires. The TCS score was defined as F50 (clonal expansion) divided by E x V (chaos), with BLOSUM62-based TCRdist calculated between CDR3 peptides within each V-J. Welch's t-statistics and random forest reduced just over 500 V-J features to roughly 13, which were used in a naive Bayes classifier (R e1071). In-frame beta chains were kept once TCRdb had trimmed the public reads at Q25 with fastp and called clones with MiXCR. Every distinct CDR3 protein forms one entry, paired with its most common genes and DNA. TCRdb's processing, not the authors', yielded these V and J calls. In this sample the table shows approximately 430,000 distinct CDR3 sequences, less than 20% of which occur a single time. In total, the top ten clones hold 7.5% to 9% of the sample.

This TCR was recovered from a woman aged 18-30 years with Graves' hyperthyroidism. Material for sequencing was blood. Recombination linked TRBV6-1 to TRBJ1-3; matching of 6 bases hints at TRBD1 as the D gene. Read as DNA, the sequence is TGTGCCAGCAGTGAATCGGGGACACCTTTCTCTGGAAACACCATATATTTT. It codes for CASSESGTPFSGNTIYF.